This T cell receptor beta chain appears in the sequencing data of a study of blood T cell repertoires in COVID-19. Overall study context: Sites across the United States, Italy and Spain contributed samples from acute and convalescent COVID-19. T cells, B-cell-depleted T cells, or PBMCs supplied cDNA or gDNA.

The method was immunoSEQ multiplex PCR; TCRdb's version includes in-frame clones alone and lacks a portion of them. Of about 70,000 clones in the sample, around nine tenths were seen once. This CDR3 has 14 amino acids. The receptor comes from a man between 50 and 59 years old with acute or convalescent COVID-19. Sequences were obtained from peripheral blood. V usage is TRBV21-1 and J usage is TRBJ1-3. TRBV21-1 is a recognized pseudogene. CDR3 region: CASSPAGPGNTIYF. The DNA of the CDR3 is TGTGCCAGCAGCCCAGCGGGGCCTGGAAACACCATATATTTT.